This TCR beta chain was sequenced for a study of CD8 T cells in Susac syndrome. Study in general: There were over five sequenced Susac syndrome patients with active disease and 8 or 9 in remission.

From blood CD8+ and CD4+ T cells, the TCR beta chain was sequenced. Random hexamers served to reverse transcribe about 0.5 to 1 ug RNA. TCRdb analysed the immunoSEQ multiplex PCR reads with MiXCR anew, one entry per CDR3 protein. The sample records around 150,000 distinct CDR3 sequences, 85% to 95% being singletons. This CDR3 region has 16 residues. Germline CDR1 MDHEN, CDR2 SYDVKM. J lost 4 bases, V lost 6 bases, and 10 bases had no gene match. This rearrangement joins TRBV28 to TRBJ2-1, with 9 bases aligning to TRBD1. Source material: CD8+ T cells from PBMCs. This sequence was found in a human donor with Susac syndrome. The CDR3 loop reads CASSWHRGPAYNEQFF. Here the CDR3 DNA reads TGTGCCAGCAGCTGGCACAGGGGGCCTGCGTACAATGAGCAGTTCTTC.